One and the same sample provided the 8 T cell receptor beta chains below, sequenced in a study of T cells in Graves' hyperthyroidism and ophthalmopathy. RNA transcripts gave rise to amplified TCR beta CDR3 regions. First-round RT-PCR of the TCR CDR3 relied on the HTBI primer set. TCRdb re-derived calls from the multiplex PCR reads in MiXCR, one entry per CDR3 protein. The sample holds approximately 600,000 distinct CDR3 sequences, roughly 20% seen once. Sequenced sample: blood. These receptor sequences come from a man in his thirties or forties with Graves' ophthalmopathy.

The table lists this clonotype with many counts. V is TRBV6-1 and J is TRBJ2-7; D is uncertain. The germline gives CDR1 MNHNS, CDR2 SASEGT. The CDR3 has 12 amino acids. V was shortened by 3 bases and J by 4 bases, with 7 bases between the two germline ends. The CDR3 loop is CASSDKGYEQYF. The DNA of the CDR3 is TGTGCCAGCAGTGATAAGGGATACGAGCAGTACTTC.

The CDR3 DNA sequence: TGTGCCAGCAGCCCTGTGAGGGGCGGGGGAATTTACGAGCAGTACTTC. Its translation: CASSPVRGGGIYEQYF. The genes are TRBV7-8 and TRBJ2-7; 7 bases agree with TRBD2. CDR1 and CDR2 (germline): SGHVS, FQNEAQ. This CDR3 spans 16 amino acids. V gave up 5 bases and J gave up 4 bases; unmatched junction bases: 14.

The chain's CDR3 is CASRDLGGDYEQYF. The CDR3 DNA sequence: TGCGCCAGCAGGGATTTGGGTGGGGACTACGAGCAGTACTTC. This chain connects TRBV10-2 to TRBJ2-7; D gene ambiguous. V was clipped by 6 bases and J by 3 bases, with 15 bases between them. Germline lookup yields CDR1 WSHSY and CDR2 SAAADI. The CDR3 loop spans 14 amino acids.

This clonotype appeared once. The chain has TRBV4-3 and TRBJ2-7; tentatively, D is TRBD1 (6 bases). CDR1 is LGHNA and CDR2 is YSLEER in the germline V gene. CDR3 length: 16 amino acids. V gave up 4 bases and J gave up 4 bases, with 20 bases separating them. CDR3 residues: CASSRDKDWPMYEQYF. The CDR3 bases are TGCGCCAGCAGCCGGGACAAGGACTGGCCAATGTACGAGCAGTACTTC.

The chain employs TRBV12-3 or TRBV12-4 and TRBJ1-6; 7 nucleotides match TRBD1. The CDR3 spans 15 residues. Germline trimming cut 5 bases from V and 7 bases from J; bases unmatched to any gene: 8. The CDR3 is CASSLGQARNSPLHF. CDR3 coding DNA: TGTGCCAGCAGTCTCGGACAGGCGCGGAATTCACCCCTCCACTTT.

The CDR3 sequence: CASSLPGRSYEQYF. The CDR3 DNA is TGTGCCAGCAGTTTGCCCGGACGCTCCTACGAGCAGTACTTC. The rearrangement uses TRBV27 and TRBJ2-7; no firm D call. The CDR3 has 14 residues. CDR1 and CDR2 (germline): MNHEY, SMNVEV (reference sequence). Trimming removed 3 bases at V and 0 bases at J, with 9 bases between.

This clonotype was seen at least ten times. The V gene is TRBV6-2 or TRBV6-3, the J gene TRBJ2-3; 12 positions agree with TRBD1. CDR1 MNHEY and CDR2 SVGEGT come from the germline V gene. The V segment lost 2 bases and the J segment 4 bases; nucleotides outside the gene matches: 1. CDR3 length equals 15 residues. DNA of the CDR3: TGTGCCAGCAGTTACGGGACAGGGGGCGCAGATACGCAGTATTTT. As protein: CASSYGTGGADTQYF.

This clonotype was seen a handful of times. The rearrangement links TRBV18 to TRBJ2-1; 14 bases line up with TRBD2. Germline V gene sequence: CDR1 KGHSH, CDR2 LQKENI. This CDR3 region has 15 residues. V dropped 8 bases and J dropped 7; count of bases not matched to a gene: 7. The CDR3 DNA reads TGTGCCAGCAGTTCGGGACTAGCGGGAGAAAATGAGCAGTTCTTC. It codes for CASSSGLAGENEQFF.